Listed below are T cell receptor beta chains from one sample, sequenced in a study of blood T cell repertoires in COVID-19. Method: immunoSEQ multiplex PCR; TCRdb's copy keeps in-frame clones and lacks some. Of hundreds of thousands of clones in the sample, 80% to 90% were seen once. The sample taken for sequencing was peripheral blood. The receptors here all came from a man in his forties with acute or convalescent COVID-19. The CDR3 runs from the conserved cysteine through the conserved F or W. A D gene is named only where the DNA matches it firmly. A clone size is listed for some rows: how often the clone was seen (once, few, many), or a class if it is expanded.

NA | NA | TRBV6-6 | CASSSDWDQPQHF
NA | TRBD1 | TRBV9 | CASSGPGQGVFNSPLHF
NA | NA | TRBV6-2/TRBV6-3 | CASSRPVNYGYTF
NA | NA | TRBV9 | CASSDRASYGYTF
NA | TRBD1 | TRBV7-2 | CASSLDRGPNQPQHF
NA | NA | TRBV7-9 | CASSTRSSYEQYF
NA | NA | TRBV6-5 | CASTGHNRGEKLFF
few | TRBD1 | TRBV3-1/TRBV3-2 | CASSRSTGGGGNTIYF
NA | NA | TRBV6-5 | CANSWGRNTEAFF
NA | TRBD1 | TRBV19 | CASSPRWGQGASGELFF
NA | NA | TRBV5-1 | CASGDRSTDTQYF
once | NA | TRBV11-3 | CASSLGKGGTDTQYF
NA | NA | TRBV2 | CASSEGETGELYEQYF
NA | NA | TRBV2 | CASSSTGMGAYEQYF
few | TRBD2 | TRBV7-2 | CASSGKRGGLNEQFF
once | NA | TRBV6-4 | CASSDSIGETFF
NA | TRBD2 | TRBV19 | CASSFRGLASGTDTQYF
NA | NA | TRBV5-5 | CASSLSLTDSYEQYF
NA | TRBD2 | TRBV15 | CATSRKLAGGQTGELFF
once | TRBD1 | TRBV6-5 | CASSGTAPSYEQYF
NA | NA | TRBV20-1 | CSAGARETQYF
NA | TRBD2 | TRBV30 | CAWSLAGRPGETQYF
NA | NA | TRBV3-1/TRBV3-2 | CASSQDIIRDTVGELFF
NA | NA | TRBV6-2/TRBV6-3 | CASSYEGIQPQHF
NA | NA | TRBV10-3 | CAISETNEQFF
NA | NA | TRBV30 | CAWSRRDTGELFF
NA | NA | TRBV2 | CASRVELGNTIYF
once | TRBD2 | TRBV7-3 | CASSSRGGANTGELFF
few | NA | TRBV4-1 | CASSLTGFNYGYTF
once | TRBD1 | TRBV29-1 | CSVVKTGQLYGYTF
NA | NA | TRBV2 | CASSEAPPGGITDTQYF
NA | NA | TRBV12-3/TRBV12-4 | CASSPTGSDGYTF
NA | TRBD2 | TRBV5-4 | CASSPPTSGGSRGQTQYF
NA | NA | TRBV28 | CASSRQTQPQHF
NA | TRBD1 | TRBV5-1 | CASSSRTGTDTQYF
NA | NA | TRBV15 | CATSRQENTEAFF
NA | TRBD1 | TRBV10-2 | CASSRDSYGYTF
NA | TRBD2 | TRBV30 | CAWTRGDRPDTQYF
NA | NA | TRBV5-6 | CASSLDGRINSPLHF
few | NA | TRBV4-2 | CASSPVGPNYGYTF
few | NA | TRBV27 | CASSFTGSGNTIYF
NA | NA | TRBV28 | CASSPPKRAHEQYF
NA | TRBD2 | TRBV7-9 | CASSRSGGRQETQYF
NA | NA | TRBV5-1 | CASSLSGGSSATNEKLFF
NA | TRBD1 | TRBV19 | CASNHPRDRSNTGELFF